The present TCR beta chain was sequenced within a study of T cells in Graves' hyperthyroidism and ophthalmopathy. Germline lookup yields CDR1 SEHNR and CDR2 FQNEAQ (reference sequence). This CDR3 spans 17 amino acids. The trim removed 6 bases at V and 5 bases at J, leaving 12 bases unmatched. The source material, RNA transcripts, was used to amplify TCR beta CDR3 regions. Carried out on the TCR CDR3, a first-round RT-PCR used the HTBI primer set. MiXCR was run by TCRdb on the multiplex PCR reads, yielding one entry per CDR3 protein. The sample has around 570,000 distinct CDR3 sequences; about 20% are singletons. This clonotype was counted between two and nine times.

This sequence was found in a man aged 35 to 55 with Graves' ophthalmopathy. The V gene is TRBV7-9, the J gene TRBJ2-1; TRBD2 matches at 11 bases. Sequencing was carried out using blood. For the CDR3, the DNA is TGTGCCAGCAGACCGACTAGCGGGGCCCCCTTTGACAATGAGCAGTTCTTC. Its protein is CASRPTSGAPFDNEQFF.